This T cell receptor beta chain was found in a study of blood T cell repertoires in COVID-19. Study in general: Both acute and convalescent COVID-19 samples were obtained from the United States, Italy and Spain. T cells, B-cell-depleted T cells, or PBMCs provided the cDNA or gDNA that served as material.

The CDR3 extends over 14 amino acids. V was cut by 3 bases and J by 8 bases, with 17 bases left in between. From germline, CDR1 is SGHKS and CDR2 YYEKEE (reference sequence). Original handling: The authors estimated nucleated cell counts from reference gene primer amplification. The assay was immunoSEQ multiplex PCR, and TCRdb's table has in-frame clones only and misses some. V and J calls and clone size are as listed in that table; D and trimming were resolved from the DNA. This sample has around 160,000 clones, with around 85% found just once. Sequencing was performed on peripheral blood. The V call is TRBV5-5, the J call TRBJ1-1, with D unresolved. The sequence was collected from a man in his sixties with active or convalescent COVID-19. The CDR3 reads CASSSGSGLGEAFF. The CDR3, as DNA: TGTGCCAGCAGCTCCGGTTCTGGACTCGGAGAAGCTTTCTTT.